Listed here is a single T cell receptor (beta chain). Antigen specificity is unknown. Germline V gene sequence: CDR1 SEHNR, CDR2 FQNEAQ (reference sequence). The ends were cut back, 4 bases at V and 4 bases at J, with 10 bases in the middle. This CDR3 spans 13 amino acids. Sequenced by immunoSEQ multiplex PCR; TCRdb stores in-frame clones only, minus some. The table has over 100,000 clones, 85% to 95% seen once. The sample originates from a study of graft-versus-host responses after intestinal transplantation. The rearrangement joins TRBV7-9 to TRBJ1-2, with D unclear. This TCR was recovered from a human donor who was the organ donor for an intestinal transplant. The sequences come from unstimulated CD8+ T cells sorted from spleen or lymph node cells, collected before transplant. In DNA, the CDR3 is TGTGCCAGCAGCTCCTCACCCACCTATGGCTACACCTTC. Protein: CASSSSPTYGYTF. The entire variable domain, with the rest obtained from reference TRBV7-9 and TRBJ1-2, is as follows: DTGVSQNPRHKITKRGQNVTFRCDPISEHNRLYWYRQTLGQGPEFLTYFQNEAQLEKSRLLSDRFSAERPKGSFSTLEIQRTEQGDSAMYLCASSSSPTYGYTFGSGTRLTVV.